This is a list of T cell receptor beta chains from one sample in a study of blood T cell repertoires in COVID-19. Clones were sequenced by immunoSEQ multiplex PCR, and TCRdb holds only the in-frame ones, with some missing. In the table there are about 260,000 clones, around 80% of which are singletons. Sequenced material: peripheral blood. The receptors stem from a woman of 80 years or more with acute or convalescent COVID-19. The CDR3 runs from the conserved cysteine through the conserved F or W. A D gene is named only where the DNA matches it firmly. Expanded clones get a size class; other rows say once, few or many, or leave the size out.

clone size	V gene	D gene	J gene	CDR3 DNA	CDR3 protein
few	TRBV6-5	TRBD1	TRBJ1-2	TGTGCCAGCACCCAGGACAGGGGGCTGAATGGCTACACCTTC	CASTQDRGLNGYTF
-	TRBV14	-	TRBJ2-3	TGTGCCAGCAGCCAAGCCGAACCGACTCCGTATTTT	CASSQAEPTPYF
-	TRBV4-3	-	TRBJ1-2	TGCGCCAGCAGCCAAGATGACGCGCCAGGGGTTAGTGGCTACACCTTC	CASSQDDAPGVSGYTF
few	TRBV9	TRBD2	TRBJ2-3	TGTGCCAGCAGCGCCGGGGGGGGCCCGGATACGCAGTATTTT	CASSAGGGPDTQYF
-	TRBV6-5	TRBD1	TRBJ1-3	TGTGCCAGCAGGGACAGGGTTACCAGAAACACCATATATTTT	CASRDRVTRNTIYF
-	TRBV10-3	-	TRBJ1-5	TGTGCCATCAGTGAGTCGACTGGCTCGGGGCAGCCCCAGCATTTT	CAISESTGSGQPQHF
-	TRBV19	-	TRBJ2-2	TGTGCCAGTAGTTGGCTAGCGCGGAACACCGGGGAGCTGTTTTTT	CASSWLARNTGELFF
-	TRBV24-1	-	TRBJ2-3	TGTGCCACCAGTGATACAAGGACTAGCACAGATACGCAGTATTTT	CATSDTRTSTDTQYF
-	TRBV5-1	-	TRBJ1-2	TGCGCCAGCAGCTTGGTCAGGGGTGGAAACTATGGCTACACCTTC	CASSLVRGGNYGYTF
once	TRBV7-2	TRBD2	TRBJ2-1	TGTGCCAGCAGCTTACGGCGGGAGGGATACAATGAGCAGTTCTTC	CASSLRREGYNEQFF
-	TRBV7-2	-	TRBJ1-5	TGTGCCAGCAGCTTAGGCCCCGGTCAGCCCCAGCATTTT	CASSLGPGQPQHF
-	TRBV15	-	TRBJ1-5	TGTGCCACCAGCAGAGGGACACTTAGCAATCAGCCCCAGCATTTT	CATSRGTLSNQPQHF
-	TRBV28	-	TRBJ2-5	TGTGCCAGCAGTCTCCCCGGACAGAAAGAGACCCAGTACTTC	CASSLPGQKETQYF
-	TRBV19	TRBD1	TRBJ1-2	TGTGCCAGTAGTGCGCCGGGGACAGGGGGTGGCTACACCTTC	CASSAPGTGGGYTF
-	TRBV28	-	TRBJ2-5	TGTGCCAGCAGTTTCCTGGAGGGACTGGAGACCCAGTACTTC	CASSFLEGLETQYF
-	TRBV7-6	-	TRBJ1-6	TGTGCCAGCAGCTTAGCAGGACAGATGAATTCACCCCTCCACTTT	CASSLAGQMNSPLHF
few	TRBV28	TRBD1	TRBJ1-3	TGTGCCAGCAGTTTAAGGTCGACAGGGCCAGGAAACACCATATATTTT	CASSLRSTGPGNTIYF
-	TRBV4-2	TRBD2	TRBJ2-3	TGTGCCAGCAGCCAAGGACTAGCGGGAGAGGAAGATACGCAGTATTTT	CASSQGLAGEEDTQYF
-	TRBV5-1	-	TRBJ1-6	TGCGCCAGCAGCTTGGCCGGTGGGGCCCTCGAGTCCCTCCACTTT	CASSLAGGALESLHF
-	TRBV6-2/TRBV6-3	-	TRBJ1-3	TGTGCCAGCAGTTACTCCTCCGGCGCAGGGCGGACCATATATTTT	CASSYSSGAGRTIYF
-	TRBV4-1	-	TRBJ2-7	TGCGCCAGCAGCCATGTAGTACCGGGACTCCACTACGAGCAGTACTTC	CASSHVVPGLHYEQYF
-	TRBV27	-	TRBJ2-7	TGTGCCAGCAGTGACAGGTTTACGGGGCAGTACTTC	CASSDRFTGQYF
-	TRBV5-6	TRBD1	TRBJ1-5	TGTGCCAGCAGCTTGAGACAGGGGGGCAATCAGCCCCAGCATTTT	CASSLRQGGNQPQHF
-	TRBV11-2	-	TRBJ1-2	TGTGCCAGCAGCTTAAGGCGGGCCAGCTATGGCTACACCTTC	CASSLRRASYGYTF
-	TRBV2	-	TRBJ1-6	TGTGCCAGCAGTGAAAACGTGGGGGCTTCACCCCTCCACTTT	CASSENVGASPLHF
-	TRBV19	TRBD1	TRBJ2-2	TGTGCCAGTATCAGGGACCGGGACAGGGGCGATAACACCGGGGAGCTGTTTTTT	CASIRDRDRGDNTGELFF